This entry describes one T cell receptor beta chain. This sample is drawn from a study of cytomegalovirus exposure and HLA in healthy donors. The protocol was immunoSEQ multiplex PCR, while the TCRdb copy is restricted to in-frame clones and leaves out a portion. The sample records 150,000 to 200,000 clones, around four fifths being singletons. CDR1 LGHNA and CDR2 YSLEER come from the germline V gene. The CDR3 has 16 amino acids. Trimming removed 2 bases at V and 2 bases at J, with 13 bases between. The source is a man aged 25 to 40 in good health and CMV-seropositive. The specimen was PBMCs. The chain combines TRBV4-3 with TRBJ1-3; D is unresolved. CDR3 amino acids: CASSQRTGAPGNTIYF. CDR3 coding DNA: TGCGCCAGCAGCCAACGGACGGGAGCCCCTGGAAACACCATATATTTT.